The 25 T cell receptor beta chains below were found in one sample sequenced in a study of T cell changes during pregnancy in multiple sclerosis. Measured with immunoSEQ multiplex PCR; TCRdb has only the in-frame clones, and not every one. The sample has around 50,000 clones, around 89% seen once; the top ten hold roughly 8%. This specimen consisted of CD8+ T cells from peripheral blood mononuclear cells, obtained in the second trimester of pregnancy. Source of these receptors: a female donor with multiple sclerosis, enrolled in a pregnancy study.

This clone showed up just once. In nucleotides, the CDR3 is TGTGCCAGCAGCGAGTGGGGGGGCTACAATGAGCAGTTCTTC. This sequence encodes CASSEWGGYNEQFF. J is TRBJ2-1 and V is TRBV9, with 7 positions matching TRBD2. The V segment lost 3 bases and the J segment 3 bases; nucleotides outside the gene matches: 3. Germline CDR1 SGDLS, CDR2 YYNGEE. The length of the CDR3 is 14 residues.

As DNA, the CDR3 is TGTGCCAGCAGCGAGGCGGGCAATGAGCAGTTCTTC. Protein product: CASSEAGNEQFF. The chain carries TRBV5-8 and TRBJ2-1, with TRBD2 as a possible D gene (5 bases). CDR1 and CDR2 from the germline V gene are SGHTS and YDEGEE. Trimming left V 4 bases short and J 6 bases short, with 8 bases between. There are 12 residues in the CDR3.

The CDR3 DNA reads TGTGCCAGCAGCTCCCTACAGGGGGCACCTGGAAACACCATATATTTT. The encoded protein is CASSSLQGAPGNTIYF. This chain connects TRBV13 to TRBJ1-3; 9 bases map to TRBD1. The CDR3 is 16 residues long. Germline V gene data show CDR1 as PRHDT and CDR2 as FYEKMQ (reference sequence). V was pared by 4 bases and J by 2 bases, with 6 bases of the junction left unmatched.

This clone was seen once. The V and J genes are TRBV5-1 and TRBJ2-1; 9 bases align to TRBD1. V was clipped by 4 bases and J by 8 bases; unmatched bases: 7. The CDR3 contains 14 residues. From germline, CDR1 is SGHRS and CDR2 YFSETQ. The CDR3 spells CASSLGTGFDEQFF. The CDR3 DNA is TGCGCCAGCAGCCTGGGGACAGGGTTCGATGAGCAGTTCTTC.

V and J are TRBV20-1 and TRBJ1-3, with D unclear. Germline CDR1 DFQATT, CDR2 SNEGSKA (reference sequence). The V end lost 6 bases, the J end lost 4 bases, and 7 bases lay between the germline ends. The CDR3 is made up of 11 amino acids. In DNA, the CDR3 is TGCAGTGCCTGGGCCGGAAACACCATATATTTT. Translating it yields CSAWAGNTIYF.

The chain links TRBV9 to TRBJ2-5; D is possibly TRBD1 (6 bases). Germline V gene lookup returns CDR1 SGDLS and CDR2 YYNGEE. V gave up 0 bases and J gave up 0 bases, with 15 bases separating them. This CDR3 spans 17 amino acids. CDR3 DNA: TGTGCCAGCAGCGTAGATTGGGGGCAGACGTACCAAGAGACCCAGTACTTC. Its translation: CASSVDWGQTYQETQYF.

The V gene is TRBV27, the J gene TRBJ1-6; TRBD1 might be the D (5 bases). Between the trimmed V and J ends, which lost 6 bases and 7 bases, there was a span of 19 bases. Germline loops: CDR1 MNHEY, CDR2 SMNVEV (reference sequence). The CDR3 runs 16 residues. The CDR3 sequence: CASRAPTEEPNSPLHF. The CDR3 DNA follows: TGTGCCAGCAGAGCGCCGACAGAAGAACCGAATTCACCCCTCCACTTT.

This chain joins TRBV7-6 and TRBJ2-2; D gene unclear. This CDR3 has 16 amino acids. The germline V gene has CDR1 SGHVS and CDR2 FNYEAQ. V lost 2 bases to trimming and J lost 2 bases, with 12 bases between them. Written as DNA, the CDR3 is TGTGCCAGCAGCTTATTCTCTCTAGTTAACACCGGGGAGCTGTTTTTT. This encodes CASSLFSLVNTGELFF.

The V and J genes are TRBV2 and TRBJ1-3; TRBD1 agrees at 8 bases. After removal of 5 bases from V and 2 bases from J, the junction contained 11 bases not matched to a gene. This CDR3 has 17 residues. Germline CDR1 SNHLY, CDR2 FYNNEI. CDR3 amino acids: CASSPPRGLSPGNTIYF. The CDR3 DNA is TGTGCCAGCAGTCCGCCCAGGGGGCTTAGCCCTGGAAACACCATATATTTT.

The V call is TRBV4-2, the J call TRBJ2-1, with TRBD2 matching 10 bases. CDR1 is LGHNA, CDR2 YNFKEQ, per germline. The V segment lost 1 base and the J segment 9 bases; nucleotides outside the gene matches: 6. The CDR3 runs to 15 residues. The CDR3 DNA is TGTGCCAGCAGCCAAGCGAGCGGGGGGGCAGGTGAGCAGTTCTTC. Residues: CASSQASGGAGEQFF.

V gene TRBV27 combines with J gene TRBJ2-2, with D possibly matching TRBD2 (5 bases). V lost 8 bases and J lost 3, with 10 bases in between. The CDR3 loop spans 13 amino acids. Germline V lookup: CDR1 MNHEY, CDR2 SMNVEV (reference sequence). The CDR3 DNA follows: TGTGCCAGCCACGCGGGTTACACCGGGGAGCTGTTTTTT. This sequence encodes CASHAGYTGELFF.

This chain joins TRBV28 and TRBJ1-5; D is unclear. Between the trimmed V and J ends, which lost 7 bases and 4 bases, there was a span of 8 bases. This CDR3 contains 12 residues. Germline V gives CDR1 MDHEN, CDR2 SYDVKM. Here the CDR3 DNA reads TGTGCCAGCACCCCGAGAAATCAGCCCCAGCATTTT. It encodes CASTPRNQPQHF.

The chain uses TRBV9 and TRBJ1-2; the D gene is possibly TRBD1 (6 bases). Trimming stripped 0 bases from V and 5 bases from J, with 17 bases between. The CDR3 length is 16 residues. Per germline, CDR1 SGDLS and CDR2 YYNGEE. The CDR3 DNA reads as TGTGCCAGCAGCGTAGAGGGGGGCCCGCGGGGGTATGGCTACACCTTC. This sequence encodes CASSVEGGPRGYGYTF.

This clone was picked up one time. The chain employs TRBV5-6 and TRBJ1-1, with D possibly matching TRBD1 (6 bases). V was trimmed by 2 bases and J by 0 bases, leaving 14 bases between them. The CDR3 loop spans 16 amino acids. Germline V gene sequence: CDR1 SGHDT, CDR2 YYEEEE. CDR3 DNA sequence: TGTGCCAGCAGCTTCGGTACAGGGCCCTTGAACACTGAAGCTTTCTTT. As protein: CASSFGTGPLNTEAFF.

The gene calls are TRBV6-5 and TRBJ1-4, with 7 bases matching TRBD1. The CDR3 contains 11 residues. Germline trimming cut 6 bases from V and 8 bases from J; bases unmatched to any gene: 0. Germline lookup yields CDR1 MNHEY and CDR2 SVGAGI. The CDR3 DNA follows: TGTGCCAGCAGCAGGGGGGAAAAACTGTTTTTT. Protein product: CASSRGEKLFF.

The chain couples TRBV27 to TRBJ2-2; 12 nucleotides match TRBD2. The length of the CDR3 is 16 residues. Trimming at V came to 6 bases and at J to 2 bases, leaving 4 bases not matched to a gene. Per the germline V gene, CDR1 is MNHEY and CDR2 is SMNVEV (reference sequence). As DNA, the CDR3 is TGTGCCAGCAGCCCCGGACTAGCGGGAAACACCGGGGAGCTGTTTTTT. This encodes CASSPGLAGNTGELFF.

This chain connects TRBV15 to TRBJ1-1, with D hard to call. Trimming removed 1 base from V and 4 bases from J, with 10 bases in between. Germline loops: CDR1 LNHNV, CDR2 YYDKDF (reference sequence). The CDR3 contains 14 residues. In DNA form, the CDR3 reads TGTGCCACCAGCAGAGTGGAGGGAACCACTGAAGCTTTCTTT. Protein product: CATSRVEGTTEAFF.

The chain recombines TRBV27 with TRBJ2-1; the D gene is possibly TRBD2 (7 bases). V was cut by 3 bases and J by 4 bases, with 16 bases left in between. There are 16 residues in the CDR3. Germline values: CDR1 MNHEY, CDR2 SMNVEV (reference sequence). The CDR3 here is CASSFGGGAGYNEQFF. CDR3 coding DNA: TGTGCCAGCAGTTTTGGTGGGGGGGCGGGATACAATGAGCAGTTCTTC.

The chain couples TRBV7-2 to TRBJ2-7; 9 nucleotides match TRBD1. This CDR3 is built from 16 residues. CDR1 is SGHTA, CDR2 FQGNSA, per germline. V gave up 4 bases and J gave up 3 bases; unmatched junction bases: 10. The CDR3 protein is CASSSWTGETGYEQYF. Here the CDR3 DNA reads TGTGCCAGCAGCTCCTGGACAGGGGAGACCGGCTACGAGCAGTACTTC.

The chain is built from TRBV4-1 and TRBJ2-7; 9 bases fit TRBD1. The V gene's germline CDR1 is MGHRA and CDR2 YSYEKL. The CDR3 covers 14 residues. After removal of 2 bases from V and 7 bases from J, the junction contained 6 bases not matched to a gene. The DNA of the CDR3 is TGCGCCAGCAGCCAATGGACAGGGGCGGGGGAGCAGTACTTC. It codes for CASSQWTGAGEQYF.

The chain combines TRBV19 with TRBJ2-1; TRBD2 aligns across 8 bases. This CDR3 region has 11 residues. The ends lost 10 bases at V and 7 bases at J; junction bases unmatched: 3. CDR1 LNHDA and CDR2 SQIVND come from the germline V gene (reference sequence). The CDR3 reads CATGGGNEQFF. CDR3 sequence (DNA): TGTGCCACGGGGGGGGGAAATGAGCAGTTCTTC.

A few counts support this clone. Here the CDR3 DNA reads TGTGCCAGCAGCGTGGACAGGATCGGCTATGGCTACACCTTC. It encodes CASSVDRIGYGYTF. The chain recombines TRBV9 with TRBJ1-2, with 7 bases matching TRBD1. The junction had 5 bases not matched to a gene; V was cut back by 2 bases and J by 4 bases. Per germline, CDR1 SGDLS and CDR2 YYNGEE. This CDR3 is 14 amino acids long.

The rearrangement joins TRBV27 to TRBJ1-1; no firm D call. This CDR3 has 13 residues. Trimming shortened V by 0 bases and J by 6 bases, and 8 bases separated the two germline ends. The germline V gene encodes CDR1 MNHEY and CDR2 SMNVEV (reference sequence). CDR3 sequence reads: CASSLSRLAEAFF. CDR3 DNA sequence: TGTGCCAGCAGTTTATCGAGGCTCGCTGAAGCTTTCTTT.

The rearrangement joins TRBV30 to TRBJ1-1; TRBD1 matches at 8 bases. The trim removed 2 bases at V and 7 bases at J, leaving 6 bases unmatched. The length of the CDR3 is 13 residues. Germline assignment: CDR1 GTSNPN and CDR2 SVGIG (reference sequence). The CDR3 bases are TGTGCCTGGAGTAACGGACAGGGTTATGAAGCTTTCTTT. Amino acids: CAWSNGQGYEAFF.

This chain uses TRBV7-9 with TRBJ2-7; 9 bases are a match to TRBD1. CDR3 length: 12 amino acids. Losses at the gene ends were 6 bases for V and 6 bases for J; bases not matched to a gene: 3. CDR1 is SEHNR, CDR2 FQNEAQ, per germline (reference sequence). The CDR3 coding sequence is TGTGCCAGCAGGGGGACAGGGATCGAGCAGTACTTC. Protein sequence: CASRGTGIEQYF.